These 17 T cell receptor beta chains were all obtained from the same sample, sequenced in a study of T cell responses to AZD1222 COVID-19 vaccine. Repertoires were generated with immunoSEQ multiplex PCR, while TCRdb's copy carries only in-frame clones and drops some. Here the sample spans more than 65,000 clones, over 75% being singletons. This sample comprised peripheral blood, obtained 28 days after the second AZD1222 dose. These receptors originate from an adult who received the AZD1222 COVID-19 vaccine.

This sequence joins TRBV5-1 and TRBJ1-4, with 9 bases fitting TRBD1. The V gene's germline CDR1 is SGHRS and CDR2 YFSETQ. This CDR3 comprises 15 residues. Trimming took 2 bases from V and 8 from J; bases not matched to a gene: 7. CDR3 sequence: CASSLSPGQGEKLFF. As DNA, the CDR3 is TGCGCCAGCAGCTTAAGCCCGGGACAGGGAGAAAAACTGTTTTTT.

The CDR3 coding sequence is TGTGCCAGCAGCGACTGGGGGGCCTTAACTAGCACAGATACGCAGTATTTT. Translation: CASSDWGALTSTDTQYF. The chain links TRBV27 to TRBJ2-3, with D perhaps being TRBD1 or TRBD2 (6 bases each). Trimming pared 6 bases from V and 0 bases from J, leaving 19 bases between. CDR3 size: 17 residues. Germline V gene data show CDR1 as MNHEY and CDR2 as SMNVEV (reference sequence).

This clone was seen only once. CDR3: CASSLRSVPGETQYF. CDR3 in DNA: TGTGCCAGCAGCTTGAGAAGCGTTCCGGGGGAGACCCAGTACTTC. The chain carries TRBV7-9 and TRBJ2-5; perhaps TRBD2 as D (5 bases). V lost 3 bases and J 5 bases, leaving 16 bases between the germline ends. The CDR3 is 15 residues long. The germline CDR1 and CDR2 sequences are SEHNR and FQNEAQ (reference sequence).

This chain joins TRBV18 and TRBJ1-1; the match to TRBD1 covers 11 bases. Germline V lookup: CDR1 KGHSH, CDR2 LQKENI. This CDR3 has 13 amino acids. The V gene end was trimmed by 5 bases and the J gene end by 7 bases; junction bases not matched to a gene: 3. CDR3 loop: CASSGQGAGEAFF. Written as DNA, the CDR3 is TGTGCCAGCTCAGGACAGGGGGCAGGTGAAGCTTTCTTT.

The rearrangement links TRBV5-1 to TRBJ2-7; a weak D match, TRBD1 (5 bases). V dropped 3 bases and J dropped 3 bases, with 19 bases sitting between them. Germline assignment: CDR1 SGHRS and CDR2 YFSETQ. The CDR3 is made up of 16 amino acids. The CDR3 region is CASSSTTRTNSYEQYF. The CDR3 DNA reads TGCGCCAGCAGCTCAACAACAAGGACAAACAGCTACGAGCAGTACTTC.

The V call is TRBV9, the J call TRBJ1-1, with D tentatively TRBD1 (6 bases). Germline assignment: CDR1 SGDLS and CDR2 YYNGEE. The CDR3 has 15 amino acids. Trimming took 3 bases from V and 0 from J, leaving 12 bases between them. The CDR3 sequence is CASSGGQSLNTEAFF. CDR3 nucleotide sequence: TGTGCCAGCAGCGGCGGACAGTCCTTGAACACTGAAGCTTTCTTT.

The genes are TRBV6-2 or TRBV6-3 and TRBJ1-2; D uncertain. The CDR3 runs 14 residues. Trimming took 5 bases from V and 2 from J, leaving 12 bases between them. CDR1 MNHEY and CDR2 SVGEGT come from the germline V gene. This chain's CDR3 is CASSKRVENYGYTF. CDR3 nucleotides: TGTGCCAGCAGTAAGAGGGTGGAAAACTATGGCTACACCTTC.

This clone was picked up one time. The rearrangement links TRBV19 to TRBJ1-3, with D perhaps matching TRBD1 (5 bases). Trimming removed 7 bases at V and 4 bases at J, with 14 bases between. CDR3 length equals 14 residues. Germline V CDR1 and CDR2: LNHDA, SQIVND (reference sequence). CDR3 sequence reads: CASTPWTLGNTIYF. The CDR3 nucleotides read TGTGCCAGTACCCCCTGGACACTGGGAAACACCATATATTTT.

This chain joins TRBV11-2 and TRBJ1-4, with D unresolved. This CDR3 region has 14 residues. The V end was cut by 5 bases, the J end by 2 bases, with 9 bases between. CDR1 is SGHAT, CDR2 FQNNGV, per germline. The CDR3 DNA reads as TGTGCCAGCAGCCCAGATCCCACTAATGAAAAACTGTTTTTT. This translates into CASSPDPTNEKLFF. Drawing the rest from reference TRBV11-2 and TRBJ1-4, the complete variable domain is EAGVAQSPRYKIIEKRQSVAFWCNPISGHATLYWYQQILGQGPKLLIQFQNNGVVDDSQLPKDRFSAERLKGVDSTLKIQPAKLEDSAVYLCASSPDPTNEKLFFGSGTQLSVL.

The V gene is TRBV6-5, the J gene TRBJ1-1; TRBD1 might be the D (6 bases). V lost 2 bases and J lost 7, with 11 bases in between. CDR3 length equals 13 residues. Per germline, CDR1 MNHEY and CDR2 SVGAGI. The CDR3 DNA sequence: TGTGCCAGCAGTTACGACGGAGGGGGTGAAGCTTTCTTT. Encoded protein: CASSYDGGGEAFF.

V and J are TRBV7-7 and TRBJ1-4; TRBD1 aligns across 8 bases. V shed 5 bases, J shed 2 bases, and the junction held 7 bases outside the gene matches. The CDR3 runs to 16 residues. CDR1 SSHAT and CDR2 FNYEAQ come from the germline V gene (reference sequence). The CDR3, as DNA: TGTGCCAGCAGCCCAGGACAGGGTTTGACTAATGAAAAACTGTTTTTT. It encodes CASSPGQGLTNEKLFF.

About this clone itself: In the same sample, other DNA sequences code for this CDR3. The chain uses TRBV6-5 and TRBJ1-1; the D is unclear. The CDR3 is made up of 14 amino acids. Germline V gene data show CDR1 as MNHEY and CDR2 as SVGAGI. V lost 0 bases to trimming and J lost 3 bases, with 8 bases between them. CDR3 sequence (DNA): TGTGCCAGCAGTTACTCGATTGGGGACACTGAAGCTTTCTTT. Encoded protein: CASSYSIGDTEAFF.

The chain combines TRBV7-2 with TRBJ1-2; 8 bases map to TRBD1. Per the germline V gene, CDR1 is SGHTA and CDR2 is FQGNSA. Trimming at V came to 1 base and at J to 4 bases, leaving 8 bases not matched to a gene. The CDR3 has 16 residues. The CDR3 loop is CASSLGRDRGAYGYTF. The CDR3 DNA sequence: TGTGCCAGCAGCTTAGGTCGCGACAGGGGCGCCTATGGCTACACCTTC.

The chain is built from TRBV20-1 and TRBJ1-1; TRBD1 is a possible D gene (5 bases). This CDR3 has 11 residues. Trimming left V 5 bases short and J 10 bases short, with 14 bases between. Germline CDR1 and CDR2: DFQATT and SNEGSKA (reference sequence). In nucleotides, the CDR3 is TGCAGTGCTGGACGGGGCGAGGGAGCTTTCTTT. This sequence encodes CSAGRGEGAFF.

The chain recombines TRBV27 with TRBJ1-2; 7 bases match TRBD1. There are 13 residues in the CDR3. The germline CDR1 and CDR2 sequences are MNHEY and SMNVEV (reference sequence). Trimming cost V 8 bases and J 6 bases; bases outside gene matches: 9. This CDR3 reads CASGPTGRDGYTF. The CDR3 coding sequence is TGTGCCAGCGGCCCGACAGGGCGGGATGGCTACACCTTC.

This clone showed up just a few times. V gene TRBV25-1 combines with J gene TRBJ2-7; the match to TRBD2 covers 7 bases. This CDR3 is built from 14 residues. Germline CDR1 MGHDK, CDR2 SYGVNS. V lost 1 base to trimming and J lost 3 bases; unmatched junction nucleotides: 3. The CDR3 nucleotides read TGTGCCAGCAGTGAATTTGGGGGGGTCTACGAGCAGTACTTC. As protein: CASSEFGGVYEQYF.

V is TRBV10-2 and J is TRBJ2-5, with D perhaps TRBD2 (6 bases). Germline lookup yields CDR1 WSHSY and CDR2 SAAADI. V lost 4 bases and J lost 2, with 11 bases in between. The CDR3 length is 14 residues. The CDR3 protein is CASSVTGGQETQYF. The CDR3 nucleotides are TGCGCCAGCAGTGTAACTGGGGGGCAAGAGACCCAGTACTTC.